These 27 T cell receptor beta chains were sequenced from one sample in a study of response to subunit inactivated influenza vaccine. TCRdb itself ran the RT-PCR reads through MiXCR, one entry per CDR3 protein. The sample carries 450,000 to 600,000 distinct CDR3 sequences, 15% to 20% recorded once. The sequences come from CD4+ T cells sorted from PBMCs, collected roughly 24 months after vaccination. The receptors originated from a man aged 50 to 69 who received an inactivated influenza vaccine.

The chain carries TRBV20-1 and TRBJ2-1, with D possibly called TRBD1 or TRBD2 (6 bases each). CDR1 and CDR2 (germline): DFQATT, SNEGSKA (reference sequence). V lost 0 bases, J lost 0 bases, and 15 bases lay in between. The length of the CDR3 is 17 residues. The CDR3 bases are TGCAGTGCTAGAGATGGAGGGGGGCTTAGCTCCTACAATGAGCAGTTCTTC. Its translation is CSARDGGGLSSYNEQFF.

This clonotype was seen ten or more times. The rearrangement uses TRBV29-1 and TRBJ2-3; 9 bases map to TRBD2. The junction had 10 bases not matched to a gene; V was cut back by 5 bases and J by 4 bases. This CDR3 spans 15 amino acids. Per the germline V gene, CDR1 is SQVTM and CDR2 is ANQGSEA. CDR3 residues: CSVLDAGGPSDTQYF. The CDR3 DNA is TGCAGCGTTCTTGATGCGGGAGGGCCTTCAGATACGCAGTATTTT.

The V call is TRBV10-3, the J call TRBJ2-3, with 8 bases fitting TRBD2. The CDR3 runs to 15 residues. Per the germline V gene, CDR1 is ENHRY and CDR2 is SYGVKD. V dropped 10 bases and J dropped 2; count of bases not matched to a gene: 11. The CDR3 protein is CATSSGAGDTDTQYF. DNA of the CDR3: TGTGCCACCTCCTCAGGAGCGGGGGACACAGATACGCAGTATTTT.

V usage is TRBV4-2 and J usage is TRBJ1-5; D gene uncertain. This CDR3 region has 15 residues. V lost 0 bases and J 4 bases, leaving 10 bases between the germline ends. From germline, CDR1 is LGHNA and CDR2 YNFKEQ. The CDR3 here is CASSQEGSLNQPQHF. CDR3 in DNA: TGTGCCAGCAGCCAAGAAGGGTCTCTTAATCAGCCCCAGCATTTT.

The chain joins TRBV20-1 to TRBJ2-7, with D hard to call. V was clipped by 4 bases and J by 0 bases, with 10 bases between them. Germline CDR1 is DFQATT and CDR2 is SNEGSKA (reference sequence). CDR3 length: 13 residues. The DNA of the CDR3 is TGCAGTGCTATTCGGACCCGCTCCTACGAGCAGTACTTC. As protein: CSAIRTRSYEQYF.

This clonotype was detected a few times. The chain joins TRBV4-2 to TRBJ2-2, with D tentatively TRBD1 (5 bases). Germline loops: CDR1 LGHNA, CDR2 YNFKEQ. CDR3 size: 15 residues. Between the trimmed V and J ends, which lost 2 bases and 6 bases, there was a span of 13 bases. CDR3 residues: CASSQSRGRAGELFF. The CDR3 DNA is TGTGCCAGCAGCCAAAGTAGGGGTAGGGCCGGGGAGCTGTTTTTT.

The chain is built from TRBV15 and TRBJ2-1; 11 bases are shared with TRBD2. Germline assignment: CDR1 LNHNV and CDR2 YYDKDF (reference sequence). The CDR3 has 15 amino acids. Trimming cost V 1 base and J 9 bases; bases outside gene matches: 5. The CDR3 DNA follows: TGTGCCACCAGCAGAGTACTAGCGGGAGTCGGTGAGCAGTTCTTC. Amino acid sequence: CATSRVLAGVGEQFF. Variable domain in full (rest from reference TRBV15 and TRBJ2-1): DAMVIQNPRYQVTQFGKPVTLSCSQTLNHNVMYWYQQKSSQAPKLLFHYYDKDFNNEADTPDNFQSRRPNTSFCFLDIRSPGLGDTAMYLCATSRVLAGVGEQFFGPGTRLTVL.

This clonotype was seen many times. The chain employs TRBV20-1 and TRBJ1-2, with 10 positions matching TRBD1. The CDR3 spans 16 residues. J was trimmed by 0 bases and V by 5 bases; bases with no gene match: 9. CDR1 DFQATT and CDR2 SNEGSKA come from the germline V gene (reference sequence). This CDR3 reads CSAPRDRGLSNYGYTF. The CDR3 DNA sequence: TGCAGTGCTCCCCGGGACAGGGGCCTATCTAACTATGGCTACACCTTC.

The CDR3 here is CASSDGGGDEKLFF. CDR3 coding DNA: TGTGCCAGCAGTGATGGTGGGGGCGATGAAAAACTGTTTTTT. The chain joins TRBV25-1 to TRBJ1-4; possible D gene TRBD1, 6 bases. Trimming cost V 3 bases and J 6 bases, with 11 bases left between them. Germline-derived CDR1 and CDR2 are MGHDK and SYGVNS. There are 14 residues in the CDR3.

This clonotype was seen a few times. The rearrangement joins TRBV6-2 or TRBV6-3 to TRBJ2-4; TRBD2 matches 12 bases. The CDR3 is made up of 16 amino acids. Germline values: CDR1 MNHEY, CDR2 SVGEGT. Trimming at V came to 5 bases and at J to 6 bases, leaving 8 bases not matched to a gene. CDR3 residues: CASSPPTSGSGNIQYF. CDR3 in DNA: TGTGCCAGCAGTCCCCCGACTAGCGGGAGCGGAAACATTCAGTACTTC.

The CDR3 coding sequence is TGTGCCAGCAGCTTAGCGGCGGGGCGAGCCTACGAGCAGTACTTC. As protein: CASSLAAGRAYEQYF. The chain links TRBV7-8 to TRBJ2-7, with D maybe TRBD2 (6 bases). V shed 0 bases and J shed 2 bases, with 11 bases lying between them. Germline lookup yields CDR1 SGHVS and CDR2 FQNEAQ. CDR3 size: 15 residues. Full variable domain (outside the CDR3, taken from reference TRBV7-8 and TRBJ2-7): GAGVSQSPRYKVAKRGQDVALRCDPISGHVSLFWYQQALGQGPEFLTYFQNEAQLDKSGLPSDRFFAERPEGSVSTLKIQRTQQEDSAVYLCASSLAAGRAYEQYFGPGTRLTVT.

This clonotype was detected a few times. DNA for the CDR3: TGTGCCAGCAGCCAAGATCCGGCAGGGCCACGTTCACCCCTCCACTTT. It translates to CASSQDPAGPRSPLHF. This rearrangement joins TRBV3-1 to TRBJ1-6; tentatively, D is TRBD1 (5 bases). This CDR3 comprises 16 residues. V lost 0 bases, J lost 9 bases, and 15 bases lay in between. In germline, CDR1 is LGHDT, CDR2 YNNKEL (reference sequence). Full variable domain (rest looked up from reference TRBV3-1 and TRBJ1-6): DTAVSQTPKYLVTQMGNDKSIKCEQNLGHDTMYWYKQDSKKFLKIMFSYNNKELIINETVPNRFSPKSPDKAHLNLHINSLELGDSAVYFCASSQDPAGPRSPLHFGNGTRLTVT.

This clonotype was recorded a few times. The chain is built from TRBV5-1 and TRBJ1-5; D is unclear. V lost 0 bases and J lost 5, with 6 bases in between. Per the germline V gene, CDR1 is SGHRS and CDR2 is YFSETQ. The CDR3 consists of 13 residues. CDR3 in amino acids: CASSLDGDQPQHF. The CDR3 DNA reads TGCGCCAGCAGCTTGGATGGGGATCAGCCCCAGCATTTT.

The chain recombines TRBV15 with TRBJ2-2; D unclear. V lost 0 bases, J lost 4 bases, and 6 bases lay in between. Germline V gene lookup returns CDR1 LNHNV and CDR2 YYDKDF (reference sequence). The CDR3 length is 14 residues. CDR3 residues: CATSRDPATGELFF. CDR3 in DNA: TGTGCCACCAGCAGAGATCCTGCCACCGGGGAGCTGTTTTTT.

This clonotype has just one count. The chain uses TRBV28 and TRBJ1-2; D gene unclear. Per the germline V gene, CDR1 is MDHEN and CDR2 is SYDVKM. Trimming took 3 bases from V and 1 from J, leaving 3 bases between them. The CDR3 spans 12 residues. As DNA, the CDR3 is TGTGCCAGCAGTTTTAATAACTATGGCTACACCTTC. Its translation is CASSFNNYGYTF.

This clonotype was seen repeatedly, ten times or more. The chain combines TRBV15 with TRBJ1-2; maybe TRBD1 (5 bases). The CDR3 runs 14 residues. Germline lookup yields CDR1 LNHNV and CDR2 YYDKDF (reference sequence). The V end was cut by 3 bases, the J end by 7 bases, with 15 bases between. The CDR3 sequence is CATSSDRGIGGYTF. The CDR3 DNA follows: TGTGCCACCAGCAGTGACAGAGGAATAGGTGGCTACACCTTC.

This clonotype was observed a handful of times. CDR3 coding DNA: TGTGCCAGCAGTTACTGGAACCGACCGCGGGATGAGCAGTTCTTC. It is translated as CASSYWNRPRDEQFF. The chain recombines TRBV6-2 or TRBV6-3 with TRBJ2-1; maybe TRBD2 (5 bases). The germline gives CDR1 MNHEY, CDR2 SVGEGT. V dropped 1 base and J dropped 8 bases, with 15 bases sitting between them. CDR3 size: 15 residues.

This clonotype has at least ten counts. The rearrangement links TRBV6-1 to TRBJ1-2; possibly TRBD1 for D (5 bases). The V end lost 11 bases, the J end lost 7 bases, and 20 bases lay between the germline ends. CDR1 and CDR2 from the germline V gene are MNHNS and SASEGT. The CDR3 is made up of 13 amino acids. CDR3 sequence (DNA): TGTGCCGTTGGGGACTTTCAAAGGACTGGCTACACCTTC. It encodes CAVGDFQRTGYTF.

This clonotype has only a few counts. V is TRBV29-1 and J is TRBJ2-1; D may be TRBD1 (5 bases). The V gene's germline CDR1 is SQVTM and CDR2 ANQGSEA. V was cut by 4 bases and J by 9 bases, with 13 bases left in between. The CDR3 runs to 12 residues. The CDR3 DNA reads TGCAGCGTTGGACAGACAACGGGTGAGCAGTTCTTC. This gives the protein CSVGQTTGEQFF.

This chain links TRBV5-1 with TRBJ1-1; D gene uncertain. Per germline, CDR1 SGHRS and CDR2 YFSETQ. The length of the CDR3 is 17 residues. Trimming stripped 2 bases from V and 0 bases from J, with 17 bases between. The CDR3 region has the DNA TGCGCCAGCAGCTTTGGGAGGGAGCCGCTAATGAACACTGAAGCTTTCTTT. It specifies CASSFGREPLMNTEAFF.

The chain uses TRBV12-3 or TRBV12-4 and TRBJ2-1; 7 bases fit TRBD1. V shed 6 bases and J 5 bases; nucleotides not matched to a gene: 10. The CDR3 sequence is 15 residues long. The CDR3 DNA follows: TGTGCCAGCAGGCGTCCGGGGACAGTCCACAATGAGCAGTTCTTC. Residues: CASRRPGTVHNEQFF.

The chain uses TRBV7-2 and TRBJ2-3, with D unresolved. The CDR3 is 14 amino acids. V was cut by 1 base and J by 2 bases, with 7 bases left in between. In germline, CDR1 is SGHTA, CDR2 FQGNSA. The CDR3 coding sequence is TGTGCCAGCAGCTTAGACTCCTACACAGATACGCAGTATTTT. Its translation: CASSLDSYTDTQYF.

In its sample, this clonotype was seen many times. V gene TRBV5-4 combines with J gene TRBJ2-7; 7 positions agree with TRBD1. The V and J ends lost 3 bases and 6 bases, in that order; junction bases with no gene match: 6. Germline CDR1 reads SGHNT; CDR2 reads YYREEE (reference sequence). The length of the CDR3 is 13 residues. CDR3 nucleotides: TGTGCCAGCAGCTCCCGACAGGGAAGCGAGCAGTACTTC. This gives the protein CASSSRQGSEQYF.

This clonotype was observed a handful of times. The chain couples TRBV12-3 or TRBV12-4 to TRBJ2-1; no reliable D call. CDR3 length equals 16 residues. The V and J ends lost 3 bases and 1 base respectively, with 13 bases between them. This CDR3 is CASSFSRVSSYNEQFF. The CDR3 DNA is TGTGCCAGCAGTTTTAGTAGGGTATCTTCCTACAATGAGCAGTTCTTC.

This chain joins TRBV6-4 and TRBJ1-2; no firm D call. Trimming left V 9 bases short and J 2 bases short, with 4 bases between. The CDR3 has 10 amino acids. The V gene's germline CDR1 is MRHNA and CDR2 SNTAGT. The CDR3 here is CARGNYGYTF. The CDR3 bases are TGTGCCAGGGGCAACTATGGCTACACCTTC.

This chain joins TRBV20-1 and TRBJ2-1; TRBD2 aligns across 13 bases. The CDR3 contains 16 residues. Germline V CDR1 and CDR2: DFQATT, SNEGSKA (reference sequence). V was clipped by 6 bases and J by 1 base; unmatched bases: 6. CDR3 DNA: TGCAGTGCGCGGACTAGCGGGGGAGTATCCTACAATGAGCAGTTCTTC. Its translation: CSARTSGGVSYNEQFF.

CDR3 sequence: CASSLGSAGETQYF. For the CDR3, the DNA is TGCGCCAGCAGCTTGGGGTCAGCTGGCGAGACCCAGTACTTC. This chain uses TRBV5-1 with TRBJ2-5; no definite D call. The CDR3 covers 14 residues. Per the germline V gene, CDR1 is SGHRS and CDR2 is YFSETQ. The V end was cut by 0 bases, the J end by 5 bases, with 11 bases between.